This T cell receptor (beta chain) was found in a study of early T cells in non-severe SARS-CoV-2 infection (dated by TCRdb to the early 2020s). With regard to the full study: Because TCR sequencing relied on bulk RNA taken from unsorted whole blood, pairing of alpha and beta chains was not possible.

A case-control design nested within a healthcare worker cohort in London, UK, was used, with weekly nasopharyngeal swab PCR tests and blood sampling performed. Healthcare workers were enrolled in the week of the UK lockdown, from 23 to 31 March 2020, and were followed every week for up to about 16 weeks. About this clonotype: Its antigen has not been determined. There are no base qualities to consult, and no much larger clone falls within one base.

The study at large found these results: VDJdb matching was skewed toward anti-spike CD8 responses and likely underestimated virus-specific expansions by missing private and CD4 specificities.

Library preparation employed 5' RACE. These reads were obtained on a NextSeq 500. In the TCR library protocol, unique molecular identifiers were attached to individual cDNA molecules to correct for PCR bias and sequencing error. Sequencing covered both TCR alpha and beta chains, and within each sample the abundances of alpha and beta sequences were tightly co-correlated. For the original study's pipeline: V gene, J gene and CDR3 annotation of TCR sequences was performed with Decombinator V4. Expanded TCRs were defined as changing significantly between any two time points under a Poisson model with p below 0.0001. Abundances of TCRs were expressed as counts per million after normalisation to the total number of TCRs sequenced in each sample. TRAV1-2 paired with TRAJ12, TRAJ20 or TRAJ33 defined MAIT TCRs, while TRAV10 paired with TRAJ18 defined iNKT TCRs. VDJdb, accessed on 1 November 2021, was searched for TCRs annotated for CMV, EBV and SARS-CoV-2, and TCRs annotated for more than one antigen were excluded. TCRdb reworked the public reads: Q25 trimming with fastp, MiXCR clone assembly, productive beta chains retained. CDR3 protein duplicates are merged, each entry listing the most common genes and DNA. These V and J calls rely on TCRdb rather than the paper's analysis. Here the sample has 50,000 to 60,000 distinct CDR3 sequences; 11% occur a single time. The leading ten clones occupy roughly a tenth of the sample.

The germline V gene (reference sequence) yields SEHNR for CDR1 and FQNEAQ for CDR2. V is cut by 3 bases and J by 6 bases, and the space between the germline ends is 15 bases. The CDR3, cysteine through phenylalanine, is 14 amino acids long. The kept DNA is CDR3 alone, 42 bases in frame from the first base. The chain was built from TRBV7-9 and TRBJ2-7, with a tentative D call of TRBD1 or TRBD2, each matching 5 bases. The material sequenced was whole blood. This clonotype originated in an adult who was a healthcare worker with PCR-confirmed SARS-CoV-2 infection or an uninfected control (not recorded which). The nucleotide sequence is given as TGTGCCAGCAGCTTCGGCCCGGGGACCGGCGAGCAGTACTTC. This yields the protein CASSFGPGTGEQYF.